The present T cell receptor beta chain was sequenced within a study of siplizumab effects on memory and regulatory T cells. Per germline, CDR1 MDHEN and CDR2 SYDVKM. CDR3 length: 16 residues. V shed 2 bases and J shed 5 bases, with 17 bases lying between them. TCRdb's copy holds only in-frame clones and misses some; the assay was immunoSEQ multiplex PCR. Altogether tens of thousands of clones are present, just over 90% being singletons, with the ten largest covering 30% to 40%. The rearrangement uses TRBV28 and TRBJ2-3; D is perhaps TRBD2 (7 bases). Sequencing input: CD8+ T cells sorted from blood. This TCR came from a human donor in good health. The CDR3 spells CASSLLPGGKGDTQYF. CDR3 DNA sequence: TGTGCCAGCAGTTTACTCCCGGGGGGCAAGGGAGATACGCAGTATTTT.